The source of this T cell receptor (beta chain) is a study of shared clonotypes between healthy human individuals. Here immunoSEQ multiplex PCR was the method, and the copy in TCRdb shows in-frame clones only, minus some. The sample records about 490,000 clones, roughly four fifths being singletons. Germline V gene data show CDR1 as LGHNA and CDR2 as YNFKEQ. The V segment lost 0 bases and the J segment 0 bases; nucleotides outside the gene matches: 5. The CDR3 totals 17 residues. Sequences were obtained from PBMCs. The chain has TRBV4-2 and TRBJ2-1; 7 nucleotides agree with TRBD2. This receptor was identified in a woman aged 40-49 years in good health. Some clones in this sample may be carry-over from other donors' samples. The CDR3 nucleotides are TGTGCCAGCAGCCAAGATTTGGCTAGCGGCTCCTACAATGAGCAGTTCTTC. Protein product: CASSQDLASGSYNEQFF.